The clone carrying this TCR beta chain was recorded only once. Sequencing was performed with immunoSEQ multiplex PCR; in TCRdb, only in-frame clones are kept and a portion is missing. The sample has about 180,000 clones, 80% seen once. V was cut by 4 bases and J by 8 bases, with 20 bases left in between. The CDR3 is made up of 15 amino acids. The germline V gene has CDR1 MNHEY and CDR2 SMNVEV (reference sequence). Individuals aged roughly 18 to 95 years were recruited from roughly 23 US areas. The data are from a study of blood T cell repertoires in COVID-19. As for the study in general: Donors in the United States, Italy and Spain gave samples during acute or convalescent COVID-19. Nucleic acid was either cDNA or gDNA, and it came from T cells, B-cell-depleted T cells, or PBMCs.

The sequenced sample was PBMCs or T cells enriched from blood (not recorded which). The sequence derives from a man between 60 and 70 years old who had been exposed to COVID-19. The rearrangement joins TRBV27 to TRBJ1-2; tentatively, D is TRBD1 (6 bases). The CDR3 coding sequence is TGTGCCAGCAGTTCAGGGGATTGGGCAGGGACAGGCTACACCTTC. Translating it yields CASSSGDWAGTGYTF.